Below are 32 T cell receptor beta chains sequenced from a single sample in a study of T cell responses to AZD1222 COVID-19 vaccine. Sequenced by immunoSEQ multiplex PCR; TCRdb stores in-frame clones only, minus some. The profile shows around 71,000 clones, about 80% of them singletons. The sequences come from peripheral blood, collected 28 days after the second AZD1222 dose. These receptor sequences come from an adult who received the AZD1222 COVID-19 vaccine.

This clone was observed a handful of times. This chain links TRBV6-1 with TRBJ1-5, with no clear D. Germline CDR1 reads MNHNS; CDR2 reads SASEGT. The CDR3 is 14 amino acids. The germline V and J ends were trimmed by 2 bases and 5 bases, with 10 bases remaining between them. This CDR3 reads CASSELPLDQPQHF. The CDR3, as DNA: TGTGCCAGCAGTGAACTTCCTTTGGATCAGCCCCAGCATTTT.

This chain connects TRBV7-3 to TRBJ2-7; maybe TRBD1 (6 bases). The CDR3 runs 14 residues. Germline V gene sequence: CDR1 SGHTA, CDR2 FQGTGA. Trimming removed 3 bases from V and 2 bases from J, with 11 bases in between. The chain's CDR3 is CASSFFAGAYEQYF. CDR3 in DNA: TGTGCCAGCAGCTTTTTCGCAGGGGCCTACGAGCAGTACTTC.

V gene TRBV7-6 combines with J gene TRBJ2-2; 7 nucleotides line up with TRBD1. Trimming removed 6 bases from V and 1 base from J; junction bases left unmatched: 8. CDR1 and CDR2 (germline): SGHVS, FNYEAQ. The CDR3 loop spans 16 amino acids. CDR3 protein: CASSSRQGRNTGELFF. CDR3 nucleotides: TGTGCCAGCAGTTCTAGACAGGGAAGGAACACCGGGGAGCTGTTTTTT.

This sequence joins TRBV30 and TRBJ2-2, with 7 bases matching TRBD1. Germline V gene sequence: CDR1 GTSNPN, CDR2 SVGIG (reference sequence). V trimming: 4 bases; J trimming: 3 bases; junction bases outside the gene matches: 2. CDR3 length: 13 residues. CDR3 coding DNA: TGTGCCTGGACAGGGGGTTACACCGGGGAGCTGTTTTTT. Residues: CAWTGGYTGELFF.

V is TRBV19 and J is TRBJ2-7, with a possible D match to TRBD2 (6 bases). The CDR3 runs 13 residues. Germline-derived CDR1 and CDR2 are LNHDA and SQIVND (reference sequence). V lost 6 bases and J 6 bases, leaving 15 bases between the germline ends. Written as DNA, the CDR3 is TGTGCCAGTAGCCCACCGGGGAGGTTCGAGCAGTACTTC. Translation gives CASSPPGRFEQYF.

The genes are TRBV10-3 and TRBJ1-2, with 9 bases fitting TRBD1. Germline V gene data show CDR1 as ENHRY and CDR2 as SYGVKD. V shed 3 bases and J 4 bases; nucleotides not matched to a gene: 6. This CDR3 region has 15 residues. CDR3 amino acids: CAISDSGQGTYGYTF. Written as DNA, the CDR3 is TGTGCCATCAGTGACTCGGGACAGGGAACCTATGGCTACACCTTC.

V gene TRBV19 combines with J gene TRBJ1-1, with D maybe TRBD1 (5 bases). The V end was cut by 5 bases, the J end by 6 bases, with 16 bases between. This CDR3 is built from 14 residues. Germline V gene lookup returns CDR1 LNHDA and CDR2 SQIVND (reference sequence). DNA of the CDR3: TGTGCCAGTAGTCCTTGGGAGGGGAGGGCTGAAGCTTTCTTT. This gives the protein CASSPWEGRAEAFF.

The CDR3 nucleotides are TGCGCCAGCAGCCAAGTCGGAGGGACAGGCACCGGGGAGCTGTTTTTT. Translation: CASSQVGGTGTGELFF. The chain has TRBV4-3 and TRBJ2-2; TRBD1 matches at 8 bases. CDR1 LGHNA and CDR2 YSLEER come from the germline V gene. V shed 1 base and J 4 bases; nucleotides not matched to a gene: 5. The CDR3 has 16 residues.

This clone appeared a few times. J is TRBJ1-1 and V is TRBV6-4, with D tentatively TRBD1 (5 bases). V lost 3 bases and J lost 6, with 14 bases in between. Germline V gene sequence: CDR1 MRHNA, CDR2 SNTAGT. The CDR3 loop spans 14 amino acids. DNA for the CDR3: TGTGCCAGCAGTGAGAGTGGGACTCTACCTGAAGCTTTCTTT. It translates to CASSESGTLPEAFF.

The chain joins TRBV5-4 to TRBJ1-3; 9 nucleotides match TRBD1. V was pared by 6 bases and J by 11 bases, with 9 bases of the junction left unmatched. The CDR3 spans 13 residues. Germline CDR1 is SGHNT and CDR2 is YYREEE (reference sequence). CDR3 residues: CASNPGQGFPIYF. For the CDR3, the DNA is TGTGCCAGCAACCCGGGACAGGGTTTTCCCATATATTTT.

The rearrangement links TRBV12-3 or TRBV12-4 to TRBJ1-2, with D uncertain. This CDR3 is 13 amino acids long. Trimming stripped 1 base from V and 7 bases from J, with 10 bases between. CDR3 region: CASSLGSGSGYTF. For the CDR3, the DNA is TGTGCCAGCAGTTTAGGGTCGGGGAGTGGCTACACCTTC.

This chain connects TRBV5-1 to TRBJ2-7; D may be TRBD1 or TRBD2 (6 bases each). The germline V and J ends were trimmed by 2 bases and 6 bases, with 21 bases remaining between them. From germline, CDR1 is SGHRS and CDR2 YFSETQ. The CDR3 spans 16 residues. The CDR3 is CASSLGGTSELAEQYF. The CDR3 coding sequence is TGCGCCAGCAGCTTAGGGGGGACCTCCGAGTTAGCCGAGCAGTACTTC. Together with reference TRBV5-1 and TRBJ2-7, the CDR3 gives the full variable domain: KAGVTQTPRYLIKTRGQQVTLSCSPISGHRSVSWYQQTPGQGLQFLFEYFSETQRNKGNFPGRFSGRQFSNSRSEMNVSTLELGDSALYLCASSLGGTSELAEQYFGPGTRLTVT.

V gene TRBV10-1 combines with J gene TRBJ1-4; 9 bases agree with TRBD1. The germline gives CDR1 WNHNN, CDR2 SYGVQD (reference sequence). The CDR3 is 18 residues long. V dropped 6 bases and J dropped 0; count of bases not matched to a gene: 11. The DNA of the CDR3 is TGCGCCAGCAGAAAAGTCGGGACAGGGTCCCCAACTAATGAAAAACTGTTTTTT. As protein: CASRKVGTGSPTNEKLFF.

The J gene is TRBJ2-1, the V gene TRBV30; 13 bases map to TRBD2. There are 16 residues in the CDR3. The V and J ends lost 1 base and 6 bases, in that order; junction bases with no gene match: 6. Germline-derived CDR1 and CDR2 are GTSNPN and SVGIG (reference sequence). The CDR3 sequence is CAWSGTSGGASNEQFF. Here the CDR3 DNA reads TGTGCCTGGAGTGGAACTAGCGGGGGGGCTTCCAATGAGCAGTTCTTC.

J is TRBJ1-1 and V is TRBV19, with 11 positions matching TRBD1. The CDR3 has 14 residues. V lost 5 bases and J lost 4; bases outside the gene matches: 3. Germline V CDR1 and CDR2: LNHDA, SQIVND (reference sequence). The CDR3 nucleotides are TGTGCCAGTAGTCCTGGGACAGGGGGCACTGAAGCTTTCTTT. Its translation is CASSPGTGGTEAFF.

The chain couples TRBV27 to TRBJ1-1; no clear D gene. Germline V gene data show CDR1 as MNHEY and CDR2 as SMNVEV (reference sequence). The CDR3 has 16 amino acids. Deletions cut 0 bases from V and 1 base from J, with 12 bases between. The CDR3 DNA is TGTGCCAGCAGTTTATCGATTACGTTTCAGAACACTGAAGCTTTCTTT. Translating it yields CASSLSITFQNTEAFF.

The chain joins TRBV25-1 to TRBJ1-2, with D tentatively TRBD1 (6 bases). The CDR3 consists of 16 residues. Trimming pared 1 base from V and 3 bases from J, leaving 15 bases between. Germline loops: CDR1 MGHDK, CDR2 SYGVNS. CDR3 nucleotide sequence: TGTGCCAGCAGTGAATCGGCCCGGGGGGCTCACTATGGCTACACCTTC. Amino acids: CASSESARGAHYGYTF.

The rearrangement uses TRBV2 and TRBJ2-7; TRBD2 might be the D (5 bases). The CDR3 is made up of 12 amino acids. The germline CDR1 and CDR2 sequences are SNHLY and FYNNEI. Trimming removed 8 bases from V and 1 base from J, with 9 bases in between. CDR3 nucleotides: TGTGCCAGCCGAGAGGGATCCTACGAGCAGTACTTC. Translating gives CASREGSYEQYF.

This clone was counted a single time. The DNA for the CDR3 is TGTGCCAGCACCCAGGCGGGGGCTCGGGAGACCCAGTACTTC. It encodes CASTQAGARETQYF. The chain uses TRBV7-6 and TRBJ2-5; the D gene is possibly TRBD2 (7 bases). From germline, CDR1 is SGHVS and CDR2 FNYEAQ. Trimming took off 7 bases at V and 5 bases at J, with 17 bases between the two ends. The CDR3 has 14 residues.

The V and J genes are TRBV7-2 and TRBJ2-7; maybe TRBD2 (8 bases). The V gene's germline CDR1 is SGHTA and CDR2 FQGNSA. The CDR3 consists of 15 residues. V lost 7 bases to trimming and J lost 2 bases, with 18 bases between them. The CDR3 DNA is TGTGCCAGCACCCCAGGGGGGACTAGAACCTACGAGCAGTACTTC. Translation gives CASTPGGTRTYEQYF.

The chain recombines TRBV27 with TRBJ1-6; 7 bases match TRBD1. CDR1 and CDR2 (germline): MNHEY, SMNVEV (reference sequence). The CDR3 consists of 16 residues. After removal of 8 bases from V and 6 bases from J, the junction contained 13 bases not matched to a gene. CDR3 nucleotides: TGTGCCAGCGGCCTGCAGGGGGGGGGTACTAATTCACCCCTCCACTTT. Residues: CASGLQGGGTNSPLHF.

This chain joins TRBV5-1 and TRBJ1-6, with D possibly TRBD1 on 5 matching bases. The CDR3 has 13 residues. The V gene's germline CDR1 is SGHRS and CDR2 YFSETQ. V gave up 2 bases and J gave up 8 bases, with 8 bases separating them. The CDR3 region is CASSLDSDSPLHF. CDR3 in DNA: TGCGCCAGCAGCTTAGACAGTGATTCACCCCTCCACTTT. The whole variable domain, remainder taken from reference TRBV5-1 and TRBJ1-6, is KAGVTQTPRYLIKTRGQQVTLSCSPISGHRSVSWYQQTPGQGLQFLFEYFSETQRNKGNFPGRFSGRQFSNSRSEMNVSTLELGDSALYLCASSLDSDSPLHFGNGTRLTVT.

CDR3 protein: CASSLSSPASYNEQFF. CDR3 nucleotides: TGTGCCAGCAGCTTATCTAGCCCGGCGTCCTACAATGAGCAGTTCTTC. The rearrangement joins TRBV7-2 to TRBJ2-1, with D tentatively TRBD2 (5 bases). Germline V CDR1 and CDR2: SGHTA, FQGNSA. V was trimmed by 2 bases and J by 1 base, leaving 12 bases between them. The length of the CDR3 is 16 residues.

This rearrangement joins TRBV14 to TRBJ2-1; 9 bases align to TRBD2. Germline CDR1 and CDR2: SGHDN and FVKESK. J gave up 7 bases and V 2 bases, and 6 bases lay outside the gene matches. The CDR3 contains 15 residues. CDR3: CASSQLRGGRNEQFF. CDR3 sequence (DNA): TGTGCCAGCAGCCAATTGCGGGGGGGCAGGAATGAGCAGTTCTTC.

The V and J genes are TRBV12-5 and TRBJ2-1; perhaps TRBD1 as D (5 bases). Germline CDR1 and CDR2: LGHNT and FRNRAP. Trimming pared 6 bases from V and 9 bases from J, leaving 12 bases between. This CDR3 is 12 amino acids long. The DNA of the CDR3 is TGTGCTAGTGGCCTGCCAAGGGGTGAGCAGTTCTTC. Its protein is CASGLPRGEQFF.

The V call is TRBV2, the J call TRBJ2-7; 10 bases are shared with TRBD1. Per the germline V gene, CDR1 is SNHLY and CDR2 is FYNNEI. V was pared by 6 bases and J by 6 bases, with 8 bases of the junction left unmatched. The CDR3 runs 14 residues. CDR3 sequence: CASSVDRGEREQYF. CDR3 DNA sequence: TGTGCCAGCAGCGTGGACAGGGGGGAACGCGAGCAGTACTTC. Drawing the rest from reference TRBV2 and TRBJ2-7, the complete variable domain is EPEVTQTPSHQVTQMGQEVILRCVPISNHLYFYWYRQILGQKVEFLVSFYNNEISEKSEIFDDQFSVERPDGSNFTLKIRSTKLEDSAMYFCASSVDRGEREQYFGPGTRLTVT.

CDR3 in DNA: TGTGCCAGCAGTTTAAGAGACAGACAAGAGACCCAGTACTTC. The encoded protein is CASSLRDRQETQYF. The rearrangement joins TRBV27 to TRBJ2-5; D possibly corresponds to TRBD1 (5 bases). The V end was cut by 2 bases, the J end by 2 bases, with 9 bases between. This CDR3 spans 14 amino acids. In germline, CDR1 is MNHEY, CDR2 SMNVEV (reference sequence).

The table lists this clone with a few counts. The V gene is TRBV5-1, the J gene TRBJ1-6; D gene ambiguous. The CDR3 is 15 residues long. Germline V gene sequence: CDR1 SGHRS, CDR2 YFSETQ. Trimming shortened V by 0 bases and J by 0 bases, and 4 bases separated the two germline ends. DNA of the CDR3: TGCGCCAGCAGCTTGGAAAGCTCCTATAATTCACCCCTCCACTTT. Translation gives CASSLESSYNSPLHF.

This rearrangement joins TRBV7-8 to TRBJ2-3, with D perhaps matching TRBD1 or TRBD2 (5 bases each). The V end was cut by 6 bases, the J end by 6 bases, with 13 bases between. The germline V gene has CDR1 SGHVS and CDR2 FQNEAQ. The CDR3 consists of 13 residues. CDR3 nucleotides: TGTGCCAGCAGAGGTAGGGACGGGGATACGCAGTATTTT. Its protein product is CASRGRDGDTQYF.

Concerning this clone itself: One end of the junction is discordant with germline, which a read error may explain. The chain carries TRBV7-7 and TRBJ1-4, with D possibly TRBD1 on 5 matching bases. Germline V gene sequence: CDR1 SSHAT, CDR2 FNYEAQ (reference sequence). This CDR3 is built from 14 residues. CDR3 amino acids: CASSLTLRDEKLFF. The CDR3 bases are TGTGCTAGCAGCTTAACCCTCAGGGATGAAAAACTGTTTTTT.

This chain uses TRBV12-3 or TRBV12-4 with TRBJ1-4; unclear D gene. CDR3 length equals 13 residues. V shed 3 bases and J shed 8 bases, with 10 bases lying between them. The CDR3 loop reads CASSFDGPEKLFF. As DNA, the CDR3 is TGTGCCAGCAGTTTCGATGGTCCCGAAAAACTGTTTTTT.

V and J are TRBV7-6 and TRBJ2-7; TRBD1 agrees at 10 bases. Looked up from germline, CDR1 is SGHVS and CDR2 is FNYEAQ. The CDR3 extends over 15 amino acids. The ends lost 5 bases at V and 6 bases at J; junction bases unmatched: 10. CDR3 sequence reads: CASSLNGQGGAEQYF. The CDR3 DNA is TGTGCCAGCAGCCTTAACGGACAGGGGGGCGCCGAGCAGTACTTC.